This T cell receptor beta chain came from a study of blood T cell repertoires in COVID-19. Across the whole study: The study drew acute and convalescent COVID-19 samples from the United States, Italy and Spain. PBMCs, B-cell-depleted T cells, or T cells provided the cDNA or gDNA that made up the material.

Original processing notes: Amplified reference gene primers provided the basis for estimating nucleated cell counts. Produced via immunoSEQ multiplex PCR; TCRdb's table is partial and in-frame only. V, J and clone size were drawn from that table, and D and trimming were deduced from the DNA. The table includes approximately 97,000 clones, about 83% detected once. Sequenced input: peripheral blood. This receptor was obtained from a man in his forties or fifties with active or convalescent COVID-19.

As DNA, the CDR3 is TGTGCCAGTAGTACGGGACAGGGTGTGGGGAACTACAATGAGCAGTTCTTC. The encoded protein is CASSTGQGVGNYNEQFF. The chain uses TRBV19 and TRBJ2-1; 9 bases line up with TRBD1. Per the germline V gene, CDR1 is LNHDA and CDR2 is SQIVND (reference sequence). J lost 3 bases, V lost 4 bases, and 10 bases had no gene match. The CDR3 has 17 amino acids.